This TCR beta chain appears in the sequencing data of a study of identical twins. A template switching step contributed a universal primer site, while unique molecular identifiers were present in the cDNA. MiXCR, applied by TCRdb to the 5' RACE reads, yields one record per CDR3 protein. The data contain roughly 700,000 distinct CDR3 sequences, over 8.5% of them singletons. This clonotype was detected only a few times. The same data also went into a second study, on yellow fever vaccine responses in identical twins.

The TCR comes from a woman under 30 in good health. The sequencing input was PBMCs.

CDR3 protein: CASSQDPFRTGDTGELFF. The DNA of the CDR3 is TGCGCCAGCAGCCAAGATCCTTTCAGGACAGGGGACACCGGGGAGCTGTTTTTT. V gene TRBV4-3 combines with J gene TRBJ2-2; TRBD1 aligns across 9 bases. CDR1 is LGHNA, CDR2 YSLEER, per germline. CDR3 length: 18 amino acids. V dropped 0 bases and J dropped 3; count of bases not matched to a gene: 8.